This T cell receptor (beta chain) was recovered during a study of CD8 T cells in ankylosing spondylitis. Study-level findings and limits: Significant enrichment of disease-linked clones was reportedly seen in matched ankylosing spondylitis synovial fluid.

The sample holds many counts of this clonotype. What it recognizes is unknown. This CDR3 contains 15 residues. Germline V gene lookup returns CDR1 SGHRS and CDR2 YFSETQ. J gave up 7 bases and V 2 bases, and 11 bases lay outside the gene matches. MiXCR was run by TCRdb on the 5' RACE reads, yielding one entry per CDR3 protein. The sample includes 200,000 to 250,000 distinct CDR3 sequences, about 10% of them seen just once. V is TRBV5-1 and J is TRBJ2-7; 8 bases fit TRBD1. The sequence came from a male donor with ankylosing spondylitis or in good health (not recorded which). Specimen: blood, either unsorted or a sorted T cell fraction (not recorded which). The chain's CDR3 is CASSFLGTGPVEQYF. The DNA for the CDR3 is TGCGCCAGCAGCTTTCTCGGGACAGGCCCTGTTGAGCAGTACTTC.